These 27 T cell receptor beta chains were sequenced from one sample in a study of post-analysis software for immune sequencing data. Presence of unique molecular identifiers characterized the TCR beta cDNA libraries. TCRdb reprocessed the PCR reads with MiXCR, giving one entry per CDR3 protein. The profile shows a few hundred thousand distinct CDR3 sequences, under 55% of them singletons. Their specific antigens are unknown. Study outcomes and limitations: In patients, TRBV5-6, TRBV5-1 and TRBV20-1 belonged to about five TRBV segments found more frequently than in controls.

Material: blood. The source of these receptors is a girl aged 10 to 17 with multiple sclerosis.

The J gene is TRBJ2-1, the V gene TRBV9; a weak D match, TRBD2 (6 bases). Germline CDR1 reads SGDLS; CDR2 reads YYNGEE. The CDR3 loop spans 16 amino acids. The V gene lost 0 bases and the J gene lost 9 bases, with 19 bases spanning the gap. CDR3 nucleotide sequence: TGTGCCAGCAGCGTAGTAGCGGCCCCTATGAGAAGTGAGCAGTTCTTC. This translates into CASSVVAAPMRSEQFF.

The table lists this clonotype with a few counts. The chain carries TRBV6-2 or TRBV6-3 and TRBJ2-1, with unresolved D. The germline V gene has CDR1 MNHEY and CDR2 SVGEGT. The CDR3 totals 11 residues. The V and J ends lost 4 bases and 8 bases respectively, with 6 bases between them. CDR3 loop: CASSSWDEQFF. The DNA for the CDR3 is TGTGCCAGCAGTTCTTGGGATGAGCAGTTCTTC.

The rearrangement joins TRBV28 to TRBJ1-1; possibly TRBD1 for D (5 bases). CDR1 MDHEN and CDR2 SYDVKM come from the germline V gene. V lost 2 bases to trimming and J lost 4 bases, with 11 bases between them. The CDR3 spans 14 residues. The CDR3 DNA sequence: TGTGCCAGCAGTTTAGGGGCAAGGGCCACTGAAGCTTTCTTT. This codes for CASSLGARATEAFF.

This clonotype was found once. Since no conserved phenylalanine or tryptophan closes the CDR3, a read error is the likely cause. The chain joins TRBV24-1 to TRBJ2-5; D possibly corresponds to TRBD1 (6 bases). CDR1 and CDR2 from the germline V gene are KGHDR and SFDVKD. Trimming left V 5 bases short and J 3 bases short, with 9 bases between. The CDR3 extends over 13 amino acids. The CDR3 sequence: CATSAAGEETQYC. DNA for the CDR3: TGTGCCACCAGTGCCGCAGGGGAAGAGACCCAGTACTGC.

This clonotype has just a few counts. The rearrangement uses TRBV20-1 and TRBJ1-4; D is uncertain. Trimming removed 4 bases at V and 0 bases at J, with 9 bases between. The CDR3 totals 14 residues. CDR1 and CDR2 (germline): DFQATT, SNEGSKA (reference sequence). For the CDR3, the DNA is TGCAGTGCTATCGACGGCACAACTAATGAAAAACTGTTTTTT. It codes for CSAIDGTTNEKLFF.

The V call is TRBV6-2 or TRBV6-3, the J call TRBJ2-5, with 11 bases identical to TRBD2. Germline values: CDR1 MNHEY, CDR2 SVGEGT. CDR3 size: 17 residues. Trimming took 7 bases from V and 4 from J; bases not matched to a gene: 14. The CDR3 loop is CASIYRGLAEEIETQYF. CDR3 nucleotides: TGTGCCAGCATCTATCGGGGACTAGCGGAGGAAATAGAGACCCAGTACTTC.

The chain recombines TRBV7-8 with TRBJ2-1; no clear D gene. Between the trimmed V and J ends, which lost 4 bases and 2 bases, there was a span of 9 bases. The CDR3 loop spans 14 amino acids. Germline CDR1 SGHVS, CDR2 FQNEAQ. CDR3 in amino acids: CASSSRLAYNEQFF. CDR3 bases: TGTGCCAGCAGCTCACGACTGGCCTACAATGAGCAGTTCTTC. Full variable domain (outside the CDR3, taken from reference TRBV7-8 and TRBJ2-1): GAGVSQSPRYKVAKRGQDVALRCDPISGHVSLFWYQQALGQGPEFLTYFQNEAQLDKSGLPSDRFFAERPEGSVSTLKIQRTQQEDSAVYLCASSSRLAYNEQFFGPGTRLTVL.

This clonotype was detected only a few times. The junction differs from germline at one of its ends, possibly a read error. This chain uses TRBV20-1 with TRBJ1-2; D not certain. CDR1 and CDR2 (germline): DFQATT, SNEGSKA (reference sequence). The CDR3 has 13 residues. DNA for the CDR3: TGCAGTGCCAGAGAGTCTCTTATCTATGGCTACACCTTC. This gives the protein CSARESLIYGYTF.

This clonotype was seen a handful of times. The chain links TRBV6-1 to TRBJ2-1; 8 nucleotides align to TRBD1. The CDR3 spans 12 residues. Trimming removed 6 bases from V and 12 bases from J; junction bases left unmatched: 7. CDR1 MNHNS and CDR2 SASEGT come from the germline V gene. Written as DNA, the CDR3 is TGTGCCAGCAGCCACGGACAGGGAGTGCAGTTCTTC. Amino acid sequence: CASSHGQGVQFF.

This clonotype has a handful of counts. V is TRBV2 and J is TRBJ1-5; D is perhaps TRBD1 (5 bases). Trimming removed 4 bases at V and 4 bases at J, with 14 bases between. The CDR3 is 15 residues long. Germline CDR1 SNHLY, CDR2 FYNNEI. CDR3 sequence: CASSGGRETNQPQHF. CDR3 DNA sequence: TGTGCCAGCAGTGGAGGCAGGGAAACGAATCAGCCCCAGCATTTT.

CDR3 DNA sequence: TGTGCCAGCAACTACCGGGACAGGGGGCAAAATGAGCAGTTCTTC. Its protein product is CASNYRDRGQNEQFF. The V call is TRBV28, the J call TRBJ2-1, with 12 bases lining up with TRBD1. V lost 7 bases to trimming and J lost 7 bases; unmatched junction nucleotides: 8. Germline CDR1 MDHEN, CDR2 SYDVKM. CDR3 length: 15 residues.

The V and J genes are TRBV7-3 and TRBJ2-5, with a possible D match to TRBD1 (5 bases). The J call could be wrong; TRBJ2-7 is a better fit for the DNA end. CDR1 and CDR2 from the germline V gene are SGHTA and FQGTGA. This CDR3 region has 15 residues. The CDR3 coding sequence is TGTGCCAGCAGCCCAGCAAGGGGATCCACCTACGAGCAGTACTTC. It specifies CASSPARGSTYEQYF.

This clonotype was counted a few times. The J gene is TRBJ2-3, the V gene TRBV2; TRBD2 matches 8 bases. The CDR3 spans 16 residues. Germline V lookup: CDR1 SNHLY, CDR2 FYNNEI. V trimming: 0 bases; J trimming: 3 bases; junction bases outside the gene matches: 5. The CDR3: CASSEALAGGTDTQYF. The CDR3 nucleotides are TGTGCCAGCAGTGAAGCGCTGGCGGGAGGTACAGATACGCAGTATTTT.

The V call is TRBV29-1, the J call TRBJ2-7; possibly TRBD1 for D (5 bases). The germline V and J ends were trimmed by 2 bases and 6 bases, with 14 bases remaining between them. The CDR3 covers 13 residues. The germline V gene has CDR1 SQVTM and CDR2 ANQGSEA. The CDR3 coding sequence is TGCAGCGTTGAACCCTCAGGACAATCCGAGCAGTACTTC. It is translated as CSVEPSGQSEQYF.

The chain is built from TRBV13 and TRBJ1-1, with TRBD1 identical over 8 bases. This CDR3 comprises 16 residues. Germline V gives CDR1 PRHDT, CDR2 FYEKMQ (reference sequence). The trim removed 5 bases at V and 1 base at J, leaving 9 bases unmatched. Here the CDR3 DNA reads TGTGCCAGCAGCCACGACAGGGGCGTCGGGAACACTGAAGCTTTCTTT. Protein product: CASSHDRGVGNTEAFF.

This sequence joins TRBV3-1 and TRBJ1-2, with D unresolved. With 5 bases removed from V and 8 bases from J, the gap between germline ends came to 12 bases. Germline CDR1 and CDR2: LGHDT and YNNKEL (reference sequence). There are 12 residues in the CDR3. CDR3 bases: TGTGCCAGCAGCGCCCGGGAATTCGGCTACACCTTC. It specifies CASSAREFGYTF. Full variable domain (outside the CDR3, taken from reference TRBV3-1 and TRBJ1-2): DTAVSQTPKYLVTQMGNDKSIKCEQNLGHDTMYWYKQDSKKFLKIMFSYNNKELIINETVPNRFSPKSPDKAHLNLHINSLELGDSAVYFCASSAREFGYTFGSGTRLTVV.

This clonotype was observed a few times. The chain employs TRBV7-2 and TRBJ2-7; D is possibly TRBD2 (7 bases). Trimming removed 5 bases at V and 1 base at J, with 24 bases between. The CDR3 spans 18 residues. The V gene's germline CDR1 is SGHTA and CDR2 FQGNSA. The CDR3 protein is CASSPREGGGRRSYEQYF. The CDR3 bases are TGTGCCAGCAGCCCTCGTGAGGGGGGCGGGAGAAGGTCCTACGAGCAGTACTTC.

This chain uses TRBV7-9 with TRBJ2-5; weak D call: TRBD2 (7 bases). This CDR3 spans 16 amino acids. The ends were cut back, 2 bases at V and 2 bases at J, with 15 bases in the middle. Germline CDR1 is SEHNR and CDR2 is FQNEAQ (reference sequence). The CDR3 here is CASSLPQGRAQETQYF. The CDR3, as DNA: TGTGCCAGCAGCTTACCCCAGGGGAGGGCTCAAGAGACCCAGTACTTC.

This chain uses TRBV9 with TRBJ2-5, with 8 nucleotides matching TRBD1. CDR1 is SGDLS, CDR2 YYNGEE, per germline. J was trimmed by 4 bases and V by 2 bases; bases with no gene match: 10. This CDR3 is 16 amino acids long. The CDR3 DNA sequence: TGTGCCAGCAGCGTTTCGACAGGGGCGGCCAGAGAGACCCAGTACTTC. Amino acids: CASSVSTGAARETQYF.

The rearrangement uses TRBV28 and TRBJ2-3, with 12 bases fitting TRBD2. With V trimmed by 3 bases and J by 6 bases, 10 bases remained unmatched. The CDR3 spans 17 residues. Germline lookup yields CDR1 MDHEN and CDR2 SYDVKM. The chain's CDR3 is CASSFRTSGAFTDTQYF. The CDR3 nucleotides read TGTGCCAGCAGTTTCCGGACTAGCGGGGCTTTCACGGATACGCAGTATTTT.

V gene TRBV28 combines with J gene TRBJ2-3; D may be TRBD1 (5 bases). Germline V gene lookup returns CDR1 MDHEN and CDR2 SYDVKM. V was cut by 6 bases and J by 5 bases, with 15 bases left in between. The CDR3 is 14 amino acids. The CDR3 sequence: CASSPLGPVDTQYF. In nucleotides, the CDR3 is TGTGCCAGCAGCCCCCTGGGGCCGGTAGATACGCAGTATTTT.

The sample holds a few counts of this clonotype. This sequence joins TRBV7-3 and TRBJ2-3; the D gene is possibly TRBD2 (5 bases). The length of the CDR3 is 15 residues. Looked up from germline, CDR1 is SGHTA and CDR2 is FQGTGA. The V and J ends lost 2 bases and 2 bases respectively, with 11 bases between them. CDR3 in DNA: TGTGCCAGCAGCTTAGCGGGTGTCCCCACAGATACGCAGTATTTT. Translation gives CASSLAGVPTDTQYF.

The chain couples TRBV7-9 to TRBJ2-5, with no clear D. The J call may be in error: the DNA end matches TRBJ2-7 better. Germline CDR1 is SEHNR and CDR2 is FQNEAQ (reference sequence). The CDR3 runs to 14 residues. Here the CDR3 DNA reads TGTGCCAGCAGCCCAACCCGGGTATACTACGAGCAGTACTTC. This encodes CASSPTRVYYEQYF.

The V and J genes are TRBV28 and TRBJ2-7, with TRBD1 matching over 7 bases. The CDR3 has 14 residues. Losses at the gene ends were 2 bases for V and 5 bases for J; bases not matched to a gene: 6. Germline V lookup: CDR1 MDHEN, CDR2 SYDVKM. In nucleotides, the CDR3 is TGTGCCAGCAGTTTAAATTACAGGGGCGACGAGCAGTACTTC. Protein sequence: CASSLNYRGDEQYF.

The count of this clonotype is one. The chain carries TRBV7-8 and TRBJ1-2, with 7 positions matching TRBD1. This CDR3 contains 13 residues. V shed 5 bases, J shed 7 bases, and the junction held 7 bases outside the gene matches. The germline CDR1 and CDR2 sequences are SGHVS and FQNEAQ. In DNA form, the CDR3 reads TGTGCCAGCAGCACCGGACAGGCTGGTGGCTACACCTTC. Amino acid sequence: CASSTGQAGGYTF.

The V gene is TRBV4-1, the J gene TRBJ2-1; D gene uncertain. Trimming pared 4 bases from V and 4 bases from J, leaving 17 bases between. The CDR3 totals 16 residues. Germline CDR1 is MGHRA and CDR2 is YSYEKL. CDR3 region: CASSLLDGQIYNEQFF. Written as DNA, the CDR3 is TGCGCCAGCAGCCTGTTGGACGGGCAAATTTACAATGAGCAGTTCTTC.

Concerning this clonotype itself: The DNA is omitted, as the CDR3 cannot be located on it reliably, and the CDR3 follows TCRdb's listing. The genes are TRBV21-1 and TRBJ1-1; TRBD1, the table's D call, was not compared with the DNA. TRBV21-1 has pseudogene status. The CDR3 length is 20 residues, termini included. The CDR3 loop is CASSKEDRWGTGSGNTEAFF.